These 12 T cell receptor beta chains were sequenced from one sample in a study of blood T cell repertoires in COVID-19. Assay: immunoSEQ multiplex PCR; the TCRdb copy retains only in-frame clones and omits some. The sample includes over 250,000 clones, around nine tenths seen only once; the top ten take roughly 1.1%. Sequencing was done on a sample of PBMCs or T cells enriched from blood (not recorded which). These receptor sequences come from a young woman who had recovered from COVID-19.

The CDR3 loop is CASSPPGTGVPNEQFF. DNA of the CDR3: TGTGCCAGTAGTCCTCCCGGGACAGGGGTCCCCAATGAGCAGTTCTTC. This rearrangement joins TRBV19 to TRBJ2-1; 10 positions agree with TRBD1. V was clipped by 5 bases and J by 6 bases; unmatched bases: 10. CDR3 size: 16 residues. CDR1 and CDR2 (germline): LNHDA, SQIVND (reference sequence).

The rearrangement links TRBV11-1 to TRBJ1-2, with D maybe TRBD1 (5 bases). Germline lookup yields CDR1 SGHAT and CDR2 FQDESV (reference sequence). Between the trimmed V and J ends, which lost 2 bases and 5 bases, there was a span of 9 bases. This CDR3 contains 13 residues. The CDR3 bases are TGTGCCAGCAGCTTAACGGGGGGGTATGGCTACACCTTC. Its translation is CASSLTGGYGYTF.

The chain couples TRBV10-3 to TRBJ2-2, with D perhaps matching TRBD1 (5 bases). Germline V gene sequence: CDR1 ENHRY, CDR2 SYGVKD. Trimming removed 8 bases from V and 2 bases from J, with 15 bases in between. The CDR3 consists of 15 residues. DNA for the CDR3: TGTGCCATCCCTAGGGAAGGGGCTAACACCGGGGAGCTGTTTTTT. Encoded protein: CAIPREGANTGELFF.

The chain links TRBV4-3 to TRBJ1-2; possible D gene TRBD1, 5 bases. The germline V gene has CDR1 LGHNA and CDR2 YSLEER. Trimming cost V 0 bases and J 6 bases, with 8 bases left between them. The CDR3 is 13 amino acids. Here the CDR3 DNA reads TGCGCCAGCAGCCAAGACGACAGTGATGGCTACACCTTC. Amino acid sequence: CASSQDDSDGYTF.

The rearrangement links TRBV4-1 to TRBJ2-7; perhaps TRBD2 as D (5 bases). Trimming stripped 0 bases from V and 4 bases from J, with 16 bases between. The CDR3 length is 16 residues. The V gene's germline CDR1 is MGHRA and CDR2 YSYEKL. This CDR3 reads CASSQDLYLLAYEQYF. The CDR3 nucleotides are TGCGCCAGCAGCCAAGATTTGTACCTCCTAGCATACGAGCAGTACTTC.

The CDR3 nucleotides are TGTGCCAGTGCGAGGACAGTTATGAACACTGAAGCTTTCTTT. It yields the protein CASARTVMNTEAFF. The gene calls are TRBV19 and TRBJ1-1, with D tentatively TRBD1 (6 bases). The germline V gene has CDR1 LNHDA and CDR2 SQIVND (reference sequence). V lost 8 bases and J 0 bases, leaving 13 bases between the germline ends. The CDR3 loop spans 14 amino acids.

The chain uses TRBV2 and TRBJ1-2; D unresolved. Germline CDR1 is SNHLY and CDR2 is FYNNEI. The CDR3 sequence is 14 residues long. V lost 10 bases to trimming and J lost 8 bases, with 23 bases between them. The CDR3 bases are TGTGCCATTCCACACGGGTCCTCCACTGGGGGCTACACCTTC. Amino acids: CAIPHGSSTGGYTF.

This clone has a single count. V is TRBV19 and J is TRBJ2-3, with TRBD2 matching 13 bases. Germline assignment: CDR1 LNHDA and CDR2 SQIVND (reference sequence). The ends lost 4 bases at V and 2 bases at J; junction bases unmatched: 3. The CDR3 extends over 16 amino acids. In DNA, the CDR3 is TGTGCCAGTAGTACGGGACTAGCGGGGACCACAGATACGCAGTATTTT. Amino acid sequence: CASSTGLAGTTDTQYF. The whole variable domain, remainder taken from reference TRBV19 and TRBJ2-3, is DGGITQSPKYLFRKEGQNVTLSCEQNLNHDAMYWYRQDPGQGLRLIYYSQIVNDFQKGDIAEGYSVSREKKESFPLTVTSAQKNPTAFYLCASSTGLAGTTDTQYFGPGTRLTVL.

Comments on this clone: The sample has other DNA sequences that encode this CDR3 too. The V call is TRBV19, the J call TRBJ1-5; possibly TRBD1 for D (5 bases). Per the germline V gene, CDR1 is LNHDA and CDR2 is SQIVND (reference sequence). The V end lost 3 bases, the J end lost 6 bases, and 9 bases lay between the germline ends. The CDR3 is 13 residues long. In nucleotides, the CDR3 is TGTGCCAGTAGTATCCAGGGAGGTCAGCCCCAGCATTTT. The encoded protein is CASSIQGGQPQHF.

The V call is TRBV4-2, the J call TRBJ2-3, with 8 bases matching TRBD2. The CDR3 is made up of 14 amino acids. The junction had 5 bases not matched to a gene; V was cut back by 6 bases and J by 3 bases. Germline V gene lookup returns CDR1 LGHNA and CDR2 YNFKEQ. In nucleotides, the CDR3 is TGTGCCAGCAGAGGGAGCGGGAGTACAGATACGCAGTATTTT. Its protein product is CASRGSGSTDTQYF.

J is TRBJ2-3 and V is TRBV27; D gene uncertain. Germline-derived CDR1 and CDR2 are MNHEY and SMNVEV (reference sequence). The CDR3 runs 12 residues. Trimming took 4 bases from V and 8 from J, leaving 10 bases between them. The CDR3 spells CASSSPVGTQYF. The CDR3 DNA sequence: TGTGCCAGCAGTTCCCCGGTTGGTACGCAGTATTTT.

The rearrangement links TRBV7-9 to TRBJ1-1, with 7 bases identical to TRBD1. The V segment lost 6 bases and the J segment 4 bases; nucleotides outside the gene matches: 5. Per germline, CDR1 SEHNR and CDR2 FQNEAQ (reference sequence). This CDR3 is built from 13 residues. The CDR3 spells CASSFGTVTEAFF. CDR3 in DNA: TGTGCCAGCAGTTTCGGGACAGTCACTGAAGCTTTCTTT.